This passage covers 17 T cell receptor beta chains from one sample sequenced in a study of T-cell reconstitution after alpha-beta-depleted transplantation in children. For TCRbeta, the library was prepared with unique molecular identifiers. MiXCR, run by TCRdb on the PCR reads, gives a single entry per CDR3 protein. The sample lists hundreds of thousands of distinct CDR3 sequences; approximately 24% were seen once. This specimen consisted of PBMCs, mostly from graft donor cells, obtained 360 days after TCRalphabeta/CD19-depleted stem cell transplant. Receptors originate from a female patient aged 2-15 years who had a stem cell transplant for congenital amegakaryocytic thrombocytopenia, so the T cells may come from the graft donor.

Concerning this clonotype: At one boundary the junction diverges from the germline segment, which might be a read error. V usage is TRBV5-5 and J usage is TRBJ2-7; D might be TRBD1 (6 bases). The V gene's germline CDR1 is SGHKS and CDR2 YYEKEE (reference sequence). The CDR3 spans 13 residues. The CDR3 region has the DNA TGTGCCAGCAGCAAGACAGGCTCCCACGAGCAGTACTTC. Amino acid sequence: CASSKTGSHEQYF.

The chain combines TRBV5-1 with TRBJ1-4; 7 bases are a match to TRBD1. This CDR3 region has 16 residues. V shed 6 bases and J 1 base; nucleotides not matched to a gene: 9. Germline lookup yields CDR1 SGHRS and CDR2 YFSETQ. The CDR3 region has the DNA TGCGCCAGCAACCTACCGGGACAGCTAACTAATGAAAAACTGTTTTTT. Its protein product is CASNLPGQLTNEKLFF.

The chain has TRBV3-1 and TRBJ1-1; 10 bases match TRBD1. The CDR3 loop spans 14 amino acids. CDR1 and CDR2 (germline): LGHDT, YNNKEL (reference sequence). The V segment lost 1 base and the J segment 8 bases; nucleotides outside the gene matches: 4. The CDR3 nucleotides read TGTGCCAGCAGCCAAGGACAGGGGGCGGAGGAAGCTTTCTTT. Encoded protein: CASSQGQGAEEAFF. The whole variable domain, remainder taken from reference TRBV3-1 and TRBJ1-1, is DTAVSQTPKYLVTQMGNDKSIKCEQNLGHDTMYWYKQDSKKFLKIMFSYNNKELIINETVPNRFSPKSPDKAHLNLHINSLELGDSAVYFCASSQGQGAEEAFFGQGTRLTVV.

On this clonotype: It may be a read error: a sequence one base away is much more abundant. The V call is TRBV29-1, the J call TRBJ2-1; 13 bases match TRBD2. The trim removed 3 bases at V and 2 bases at J, leaving 16 bases unmatched. Germline V gene lookup returns CDR1 SQVTM and CDR2 ANQGSEA. The CDR3 extends over 20 amino acids. The CDR3 bases are TGCAGCGTTGATCGGGGGTCCTGGACTAGCGGGGGCTTCCCCTACAATGAGCAGTTCTTC. Translation: CSVDRGSWTSGGFPYNEQFF.

This clonotype has a count of ten or more. This chain links TRBV7-9 with TRBJ1-3; 9 nucleotides match TRBD1. V trimming: 8 bases; J trimming: 0 bases; junction bases outside the gene matches: 2. The CDR3 has 14 amino acids. Germline lookup yields CDR1 SEHNR and CDR2 FQNEAQ (reference sequence). This CDR3 reads CASRDRVSGNTIYF. The CDR3 coding sequence is TGTGCCAGCCGGGACAGGGTCTCTGGAAACACCATATATTTT.

In its sample, this clonotype was seen a few times. The chain carries TRBV6-2 or TRBV6-3 and TRBJ2-6, with D unresolved. V was shortened by 5 bases and J by 4 bases, with 9 bases between the two germline ends. The CDR3 contains 14 residues. CDR1 and CDR2 (germline): MNHEY, SVGEGT. The CDR3: CASSGPYGANVLTF. The CDR3 DNA reads as TGTGCCAGCAGTGGACCCTACGGGGCCAACGTCCTGACTTTC.

This clonotype was recorded at least ten times. The V gene is TRBV11-2, the J gene TRBJ2-4; TRBD2 aligns across 11 bases. CDR1 and CDR2 (germline): SGHAT, FQNNGV. The CDR3 runs 14 residues. V was clipped by 5 bases and J by 8 bases; unmatched bases: 5. The CDR3 DNA is TGTGCCAGCAGCACTAGCGGGAGCCTAGACATTCAGTACTTC. Its translation is CASSTSGSLDIQYF.

The rearrangement links TRBV7-2 to TRBJ2-7, with a possible D match to TRBD1 (6 bases). The CDR3 extends over 16 amino acids. Trimming took 1 base from V and 4 from J, leaving 17 bases between them. Germline assignment: CDR1 SGHTA and CDR2 FQGNSA. The CDR3 protein is CASSLGRSGVLYEQYF. CDR3 nucleotides: TGTGCCAGCAGCTTAGGTCGGTCAGGGGTCCTTTACGAGCAGTACTTC.

This clonotype has a handful of counts. The gene calls are TRBV7-9 and TRBJ1-4; possibly TRBD1 for D (5 bases). The V gene lost 5 bases and the J gene lost 7 bases, with 20 bases spanning the gap. This CDR3 contains 16 residues. Per the germline V gene, CDR1 is SEHNR and CDR2 is FQNEAQ (reference sequence). In DNA form, the CDR3 reads TGTGCCAGCAGCCCGAGTAGCGGGGACGGGGGTGAAAAACTGTTTTTT. This codes for CASSPSSGDGGEKLFF.

This rearrangement joins TRBV29-1 to TRBJ1-1, with 9 bases aligning to TRBD1. The CDR3 is 14 residues long. Germline assignment: CDR1 SQVTM and CDR2 ANQGSEA. J was trimmed by 8 bases and V by 4 bases; bases with no gene match: 11. In DNA, the CDR3 is TGCAGCGTTGGACAGGGGGTACGAGGTATGGAAGCTTTCTTT. Translation: CSVGQGVRGMEAFF.

This clonotype showed up many times. This chain links TRBV20-1 with TRBJ2-3, with D perhaps matching TRBD1 (7 bases). CDR3 size: 14 residues. The germline V and J ends were trimmed by 3 bases and 5 bases, with 15 bases remaining between them. Germline V gene sequence: CDR1 DFQATT, CDR2 SNEGSKA (reference sequence). The CDR3 bases are TGCAGTGCTAGCAGGAGGGGGCGAGGAGATACGCAGTATTTT. Amino acid sequence: CSASRRGRGDTQYF.

This chain uses TRBV5-4 with TRBJ2-1; D unclear. This CDR3 is 18 amino acids long. Germline CDR1 SGHNT, CDR2 YYREEE (reference sequence). Between the trimmed V and J ends, which lost 0 bases and 2 bases, there was a span of 18 bases. CDR3: CASSLDVLKTPTYNEQFF. CDR3 nucleotides: TGTGCCAGCAGCTTGGACGTATTAAAAACTCCCACCTACAATGAGCAGTTCTTC.

This chain joins TRBV12-5 and TRBJ1-5; TRBD1 is a possible D gene (5 bases). Deletions cut 6 bases from V and 0 bases from J, with 27 bases between. The CDR3 consists of 20 residues. Germline-derived CDR1 and CDR2 are LGHNT and FRNRAP. CDR3 DNA: TGTGCTAGTGGCTGCAGGGCCACCCCAACCATCATCTATAGCAATCAGCCCCAGCATTTT. Amino acids: CASGCRATPTIIYSNQPQHF.

This clonotype was observed a handful of times. The CDR3 DNA reads TGCAGCGTTGAACGCCGCGGGGTCAACACCGGGGAGCTGTTTTTT. Its translation is CSVERRGVNTGELFF. This sequence joins TRBV29-1 and TRBJ2-2; TRBD2 might be the D (6 bases). Between the trimmed V and J ends, which lost 2 bases and 2 bases, there was a span of 12 bases. Germline V gene lookup returns CDR1 SQVTM and CDR2 ANQGSEA. The CDR3 consists of 15 residues.

The V call is TRBV20-1, the J call TRBJ2-4; 12 bases are shared with TRBD2. From germline, CDR1 is DFQATT and CDR2 SNEGSKA (reference sequence). J was trimmed by 8 bases and V by 3 bases; bases with no gene match: 14. This CDR3 spans 17 amino acids. This CDR3 is CSARNLTSGRVKYIQYF. For the CDR3, the DNA is TGCAGTGCTAGGAATCTGACTAGCGGGAGAGTGAAGTACATTCAGTACTTC.

This clonotype showed up just a few times. The chain links TRBV5-1 to TRBJ2-3; 7 bases match TRBD1. J gave up 5 bases and V 3 bases, and 9 bases lay outside the gene matches. This CDR3 has 15 residues. Germline V gene sequence: CDR1 SGHRS, CDR2 YFSETQ. In DNA form, the CDR3 reads TGCGCCAGCAGCTCCTTAGGAAGGGGGCAAGATACGCAGTATTTT. Translated: CASSSLGRGQDTQYF.

J is TRBJ2-5 and V is TRBV3-1; no reliable D call. V lost 3 bases, J lost 5 bases, and 16 bases lay in between. Germline V gene lookup returns CDR1 LGHDT and CDR2 YNNKEL (reference sequence). CDR3 length: 15 residues. CDR3 bases: TGTGCCAGCAGCCAGGACCCCAACGGCGAGGAGACCCAGTACTTC. It translates to CASSQDPNGEETQYF.